This is a list of T cell receptor beta chains from one sample in a study of blood T cell repertoires in COVID-19. Sequencing was performed with immunoSEQ multiplex PCR; in TCRdb, only in-frame clones are kept and a portion is missing. This sample has some 97,000 clones, with approximately 86% found just once. Sequencing was carried out using peripheral blood. The origin of the receptors is a human donor in a cohort sampled during active COVID-19. The CDR3 runs from the conserved cysteine through the conserved F or W. The D gene is left open where the match is weak. The listing skips clone size in some rows; elsewhere it reads once, few, many or a size class.

CDR3nt: TGTGCCAGCAGTTCTAGACAGGGGGTGAACACTGAAGCTTTCTTT
CDR3aa: CASSSRQGVNTEAFF
j_gene: TRBJ1-1
d_gene: TRBD1
abundance: once
v_gene: TRBV6-5

CDR3nt: TGTGCCAGCAGCCTGCAGGGGGCGAATTCACCCCTCCACTTT
CDR3aa: CASSLQGANSPLHF
j_gene: TRBJ1-6
d_gene: TRBD1
abundance: NA
v_gene: TRBV7-2

CDR3nt: TGTGCCAGCAGCCCGGACTCCTCGCATGAGCAGTTCTTC
CDR3aa: CASSPDSSHEQFF
j_gene: TRBJ2-1
d_gene: NA
abundance: NA
v_gene: TRBV3-1/TRBV3-2

CDR3nt: TGTGCCAGCAGCTCCCGACTAGCCCTTTACAATGAGCAGTTCTTC
CDR3aa: CASSSRLALYNEQFF
j_gene: TRBJ2-1
d_gene: TRBD2
abundance: NA
v_gene: TRBV5-6

CDR3nt: TGTGCCAGCAGCCACCGGGAGTTAGACACTGAAGCTTTCTTT
CDR3aa: CASSHRELDTEAFF
j_gene: TRBJ1-1
d_gene: NA
abundance: NA
v_gene: TRBV2

CDR3nt: TGTGCCAGCTCACAGCAGGGTCATAATGAAAAACTGTTTTTT
CDR3aa: CASSQQGHNEKLFF
j_gene: TRBJ1-4
d_gene: NA
abundance: NA
v_gene: TRBV18

CDR3nt: TGCGCCAGCAGCCCACGTCGGGTAGGACAGGGGCAGTATCAGCCCCAGCATTTT
CDR3aa: CASSPRRVGQGQYQPQHF
j_gene: TRBJ1-5
d_gene: TRBD1
abundance: NA
v_gene: TRBV4-1

CDR3nt: TGTGCCTGGTGTGTGGGCGGGAGGGGGGCCTACGAGCAGTACTTC
CDR3aa: CAWCVGGRGAYEQYF
j_gene: TRBJ2-7
d_gene: TRBD2
abundance: NA
v_gene: TRBV30

CDR3nt: TGTGCCAGTAGTATGGTTGTAGCGGTCTCCTACAATGAGCAGTTCTTC
CDR3aa: CASSMVVAVSYNEQFF
j_gene: TRBJ2-1
d_gene: NA
abundance: NA
v_gene: TRBV19

CDR3nt: TGTGCCAGTAGTATCCGGGGACTAGCGGGCTACGAGCAGTACTTC
CDR3aa: CASSIRGLAGYEQYF
j_gene: TRBJ2-7
d_gene: TRBD2
abundance: NA
v_gene: TRBV19

CDR3nt: TGTGCCAGCTCGGGCTGGGGCCTTGATACGCAGTATTTT
CDR3aa: CASSGWGLDTQYF
j_gene: TRBJ2-3
d_gene: NA
abundance: NA
v_gene: TRBV18

CDR3nt: TGCGCCAGCAGAGACCTTAGCGGGAGCTCCTACGAGCAGTACTTC
CDR3aa: CASRDLSGSSYEQYF
j_gene: TRBJ2-7
d_gene: TRBD2
abundance: NA
v_gene: TRBV10-2

CDR3nt: TGTGCCAGCATATTGACAGGGAGCACAGATACGCAGTATTTT
CDR3aa: CASILTGSTDTQYF
j_gene: TRBJ2-3
d_gene: TRBD1
abundance: NA
v_gene: TRBV28

CDR3nt: TGTGCCACTAGAACGACAGGGGAAGGTAGCAATCAGCCCCAGCATTTT
CDR3aa: CATRTTGEGSNQPQHF
j_gene: TRBJ1-5
d_gene: TRBD1
abundance: NA
v_gene: TRBV15

CDR3nt: TGTGCCAGCAGTGAAGCCCTCGGCCCCAGGGTCGTTGAAAAACTGTTTTTT
CDR3aa: CASSEALGPRVVEKLFF
j_gene: TRBJ1-4
d_gene: NA
abundance: NA
v_gene: TRBV6-1

CDR3nt: TGTGCCAGCAGCTTACCGGACAGGGGGGCCTACAATGAGCAGTTCTTC
CDR3aa: CASSLPDRGAYNEQFF
j_gene: TRBJ2-1
d_gene: TRBD1
abundance: NA
v_gene: TRBV7-9

CDR3nt: TGTGCCAGCAGCCACGGTTGGGGGCGAGATACGCAGTATTTT
CDR3aa: CASSHGWGRDTQYF
j_gene: TRBJ2-3
d_gene: NA
abundance: NA
v_gene: TRBV3-1/TRBV3-2

CDR3nt: TGTGCCAGCACCCCACAGGGGGCAGCCTACGAGCAGTACTTC
CDR3aa: CASTPQGAAYEQYF
j_gene: TRBJ2-7
d_gene: TRBD1
abundance: NA
v_gene: TRBV6-6

CDR3nt: TGTGCCAGCAGCCCCCTCAGGACTAAAGAGACCCAGTACTTC
CDR3aa: CASSPLRTKETQYF
j_gene: TRBJ2-5
d_gene: NA
abundance: NA
v_gene: TRBV6-5

CDR3nt: TGTGCCAGCAGTCCCCCTTGGGAGACTCTCTACAATGAGCAGTTCTTC
CDR3aa: CASSPPWETLYNEQFF
j_gene: TRBJ2-1
d_gene: NA
abundance: NA
v_gene: TRBV28

CDR3nt: TGTGCCAGCAGCTTCTTTACTAGCGGGAGATCAAATGAGCAGTTCTTC
CDR3aa: CASSFFTSGRSNEQFF
j_gene: TRBJ2-1
d_gene: TRBD2
abundance: NA
v_gene: TRBV7-2

CDR3nt: TGTGCCAGCAGCTTAGCGGGACCCGGGGACTCCTACGAGCAGTACTTC
CDR3aa: CASSLAGPGDSYEQYF
j_gene: TRBJ2-7
d_gene: NA
abundance: few
v_gene: TRBV7-3

CDR3nt: TGTGCCAGCAGCCGCTCTTCAGGGGTGGGTCAGCCCCAGCATTTT
CDR3aa: CASSRSSGVGQPQHF
j_gene: TRBJ1-5
d_gene: NA
abundance: NA
v_gene: TRBV28